This entry lists 13 T cell receptor beta chains sequenced from one sample in a study of sequential checkpoint blockade in melanoma. The treatment denotes: randomized to nivolumab then ipilimumab (arm A) or the reverse (arm B). Clones were read by immunoSEQ multiplex PCR, and TCRdb kept only the in-frame ones, dropping some. The table shows some 6,900 clones, with about 60% occurring only once. This specimen consisted of CD8+ T cells sorted from blood (inferred from file names), obtained from a patient given nivolumab and ipilimumab in sequence. These receptor sequences come from a human donor with melanoma.

Sample share makes this clone medium-sized (0.01 to 0.1%). The CDR3, as DNA: TGCGCCAGCAGCCAATCCGGTTTCTACGAGCAGTACTTC. Translated, it gives CASSQSGFYEQYF. The chain joins TRBV4-1 to TRBJ2-7; the D is unclear. V lost 2 bases and J lost 3, with 8 bases in between. The length of the CDR3 is 13 residues. CDR1 and CDR2 (germline): MGHRA, YSYEKL.

This clone appeared once. V and J are TRBV4-1 and TRBJ1-4; TRBD1 is a possible D gene (5 bases). V lost 4 bases and J 10 bases, leaving 19 bases between the germline ends. The CDR3 runs to 15 residues. Germline values: CDR1 MGHRA, CDR2 YSYEKL. CDR3 loop: CASSPQAINDVKLFF. CDR3 coding DNA: TGCGCCAGCAGCCCACAGGCAATTAATGATGTAAAACTGTTTTTT.

This clone was detected a few times. The chain recombines TRBV5-6 with TRBJ2-7, with D unresolved. With 4 bases removed from V and 5 bases from J, the gap between germline ends came to 7 bases. This CDR3 has 11 amino acids. Germline V CDR1 and CDR2: SGHDT, YYEEEE. This CDR3 is CASSLTHEQYF. Written as DNA, the CDR3 is TGTGCCAGCAGCCTCACTCACGAGCAGTACTTC.

V is TRBV2 and J is TRBJ1-2; no clear D. The CDR3 consists of 12 residues. Looked up from germline, CDR1 is SNHLY and CDR2 is FYNNEI. V was clipped by 8 bases and J by 4 bases, with 11 bases between them. CDR3 in DNA: TGTGCCAGCGTGGGAGTACCCTATGGCTACACCTTC. Residues: CASVGVPYGYTF.

The chain couples TRBV6-8 to TRBJ2-7; D might be TRBD1 (5 bases). CDR3 size: 12 residues. Germline V gene sequence: CDR1 MNHGY, CDR2 SAAAGT. V was cut by 11 bases and J by 2 bases, with 13 bases left in between. The CDR3 DNA reads as TGTGCCCCCAGGGAAATTCCCTACGAGCAGTACTTC. The encoded protein is CAPREIPYEQYF.

This clone was observed a single time. One end of the junction fails to match germline, which may point to a read error. The chain couples TRBV7-2 to TRBJ2-7, with D possibly TRBD1 on 6 matching bases. The germline gives CDR1 SGHTA, CDR2 FQGNSA. CDR3 length equals 14 residues. The DNA of the CDR3 is TGTGCCAGCAGCACCAGGACAGTCCCCTACGATCAGTACTTC. Amino acids: CASSTRTVPYDQYF.

The chain combines TRBV27 with TRBJ1-3, with D maybe TRBD1 (6 bases). The V gene's germline CDR1 is MNHEY and CDR2 SMNVEV (reference sequence). The CDR3 runs to 14 residues. The germline V and J ends were trimmed by 8 bases and 1 base, with 12 bases remaining between them. The CDR3 coding sequence is TGTGCCAGCGGGAAACAGGGATCTGGAAACACCATATATTTT. Translation gives CASGKQGSGNTIYF.

The CDR3, as DNA: TGTGCCAGCAGCTGGGGCCAACAGTACAATGAGCAGTTCTTC. The encoded protein is CASSWGQQYNEQFF. The chain links TRBV28 to TRBJ2-1; weak D call: TRBD1 (5 bases). Germline lookup yields CDR1 MDHEN and CDR2 SYDVKM. The CDR3 contains 14 residues. V was clipped by 6 bases and J by 4 bases, with 13 bases between them.

The chain carries TRBV7-3 and TRBJ1-5; D uncertain. Trimming pared 3 bases from V and 1 base from J, leaving 4 bases between. The CDR3 covers 13 residues. Germline CDR1 SGHTA, CDR2 FQGTGA. Written as DNA, the CDR3 is TGTGCCAGCAGCTTTCAAAGCAATCAGCCCCAGCATTTT. This codes for CASSFQSNQPQHF.

V and J are TRBV7-8 and TRBJ2-7, with TRBD2 matching over 7 bases. CDR3 size: 12 residues. Germline CDR1 and CDR2: SGHVS and FQNEAQ. J lost 4 bases, V lost 6 bases, and 3 bases had no gene match. The CDR3 spells CASSYGGYEQYF. The CDR3 region has the DNA TGTGCCAGCAGTTACGGGGGGTACGAGCAGTACTTC.

The chain links TRBV7-8 to TRBJ1-5; D gene uncertain. V was clipped by 1 base and J by 6 bases, with 7 bases between them. Germline V gene sequence: CDR1 SGHVS, CDR2 FQNEAQ. The CDR3 covers 13 residues. CDR3 DNA sequence: TGTGCCAGCAGCTTAGGGTACGGTCAGCCCCAGCATTTT. Translating it yields CASSLGYGQPQHF.

The chain couples TRBV7-2 to TRBJ1-5; possibly TRBD1 for D (5 bases). The ends were cut back, 2 bases at V and 5 bases at J, with 10 bases in the middle. CDR1 SGHTA and CDR2 FQGNSA come from the germline V gene. This CDR3 is 14 amino acids long. The CDR3 reads CASSLRQMDQPQHF. CDR3 sequence (DNA): TGTGCCAGCAGCTTAAGACAGATGGATCAGCCCCAGCATTTT.

The J gene is TRBJ1-2, the V gene TRBV28; 10 bases match TRBD1. V lost 5 bases, J lost 4 bases, and 10 bases stayed unmatched. Germline V gives CDR1 MDHEN, CDR2 SYDVKM. The CDR3 covers 16 residues. As DNA, the CDR3 is TGTGCCAGCAGTCCCTTGGACAGGGGGGTTGTCTATGGCTACACCTTC. Translation: CASSPLDRGVVYGYTF.